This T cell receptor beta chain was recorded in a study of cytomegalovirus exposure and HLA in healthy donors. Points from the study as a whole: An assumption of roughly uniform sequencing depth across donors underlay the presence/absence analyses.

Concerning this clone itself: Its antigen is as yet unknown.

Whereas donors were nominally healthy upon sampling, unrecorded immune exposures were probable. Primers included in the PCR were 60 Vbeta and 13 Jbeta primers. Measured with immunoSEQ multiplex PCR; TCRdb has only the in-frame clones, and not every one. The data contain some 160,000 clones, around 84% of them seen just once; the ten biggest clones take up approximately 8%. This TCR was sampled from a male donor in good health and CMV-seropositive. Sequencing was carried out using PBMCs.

The CDR3 region has the DNA TGCGCCAGCAGTGATGGGGTAGCGGGAAAGTACGAGCAGTACTTC. It yields the protein CASSDGVAGKYEQYF. This chain uses TRBV10-2 with TRBJ2-7, with 8 bases fitting TRBD2. J lost 4 bases, V lost 3 bases, and 8 bases had no gene match. This CDR3 has 15 residues. Germline-derived CDR1 and CDR2 are WSHSY and SAAADI.